Listed below are T cell receptor beta chains from one sample, sequenced in a study of shared clonotypes between healthy human individuals. The repertoire was sequenced with immunoSEQ multiplex PCR; TCRdb's copy has only in-frame clones and lacks some. The table shows 2 million to 3 million clones, with under 95% occurring only once. The sample consisted of naive CD4+ T cells from PBMCs. The source is a man younger than 30 in good health. Some clones in this sample may be carry-over from other donors' samples. CDR3s include the opening cysteine and the closing phenylalanine or tryptophan. The order of the fields is V gene, J gene, CDR3 protein.

v_gene: TRBV13; j_gene: TRBJ2-2; CDR3aa: CASTPWGGSAGELFF
v_gene: TRBV7-2; j_gene: TRBJ2-3; CDR3aa: CASSFSPPDTQYF
v_gene: TRBV5-6; j_gene: TRBJ2-2; CDR3aa: CASSSGSQPNLGELFF
v_gene: TRBV29-1; j_gene: TRBJ2-7; CDR3aa: CSVSAGAYEQYF
v_gene: TRBV30; j_gene: TRBJ2-2; CDR3aa: CAGKGLAGATNTGELFF
v_gene: TRBV5-4; j_gene: TRBJ2-1; CDR3aa: CASSFPSSGSYNEQFF
v_gene: TRBV9; j_gene: TRBJ2-7; CDR3aa: CASSVEAASEYEQYF
v_gene: TRBV5-1; j_gene: TRBJ1-3; CDR3aa: CASSPGGGQSLSGNTIYF
v_gene: TRBV10-3; j_gene: TRBJ2-5; CDR3aa: CAANGGGQGDGETQYF
v_gene: TRBV19; j_gene: TRBJ2-7; CDR3aa: CASSLRDGATYEQYF
v_gene: TRBV28; j_gene: TRBJ1-2; CDR3aa: CASRPGLYYGYTF
v_gene: TRBV28; j_gene: TRBJ2-5; CDR3aa: CASSSQGGRQETQYF
v_gene: TRBV7-3; j_gene: TRBJ1-1; CDR3aa: CASSLLSEGTEAFF
v_gene: TRBV4-1; j_gene: TRBJ2-7; CDR3aa: CASSQERRLAGARSSYEQYF
v_gene: TRBV15; j_gene: TRBJ2-7; CDR3aa: CATSTRTSSYEQYF
v_gene: TRBV18; j_gene: TRBJ2-6; CDR3aa: CASSPRQSSGANVLTF
v_gene: TRBV5-4; j_gene: TRBJ2-1; CDR3aa: CASSPGERGRDYNEQFF
v_gene: TRBV6-6; j_gene: TRBJ2-1; CDR3aa: CASIRGVLFDEQFF
v_gene: TRBV14; j_gene: TRBJ1-5; CDR3aa: CASSQTLDRQYSNQPQHF
v_gene: TRBV7-9; j_gene: TRBJ2-3; CDR3aa: CASSTGLAGGSDTQYF
v_gene: TRBV28; j_gene: TRBJ2-5; CDR3aa: CASSLPRRFGETQYF
v_gene: TRBV7-2; j_gene: TRBJ2-7; CDR3aa: CASSLVPAGFEQYF
v_gene: TRBV7-8; j_gene: TRBJ2-3; CDR3aa: CASNSVAVSSTDTQYF
v_gene: TRBV18; j_gene: TRBJ1-1; CDR3aa: CASSPRQGTEAFF
v_gene: TRBV2; j_gene: TRBJ2-7; CDR3aa: CASRRTFSGREYF
v_gene: TRBV6-6; j_gene: TRBJ2-5; CDR3aa: CASSSTSGRETQYF
v_gene: TRBV4-2; j_gene: TRBJ1-4; CDR3aa: CASSPDREGEKLFF
v_gene: TRBV7-2; j_gene: TRBJ1-1; CDR3aa: CASSLILNTEAFF
v_gene: TRBV20-1; j_gene: TRBJ2-7; CDR3aa: CSAGDSYEQYF
v_gene: TRBV2; j_gene: TRBJ1-1; CDR3aa: CASSTQGRNTEAFF
v_gene: TRBV2; j_gene: TRBJ1-2; CDR3aa: CASGGAGGGYGYTF
v_gene: TRBV19; j_gene: TRBJ1-5; CDR3aa: CASSDRQGAYQPQHF
v_gene: TRBV7-9; j_gene: TRBJ1-2; CDR3aa: CASRLSEQGNYGYTF
v_gene: TRBV6-5; j_gene: TRBJ2-7; CDR3aa: CASSYAAGGYEQYF
v_gene: TRBV2; j_gene: TRBJ1-3; CDR3aa: CASRDSLRNTIYF
v_gene: TRBV6-1; j_gene: TRBJ1-2; CDR3aa: CASSIGERDYGYTF
v_gene: TRBV5-1; j_gene: TRBJ2-5; CDR3aa: CASSFLIAGETQYF
v_gene: TRBV6-6; j_gene: TRBJ2-7; CDR3aa: CASSDWAWTVSYEQYF